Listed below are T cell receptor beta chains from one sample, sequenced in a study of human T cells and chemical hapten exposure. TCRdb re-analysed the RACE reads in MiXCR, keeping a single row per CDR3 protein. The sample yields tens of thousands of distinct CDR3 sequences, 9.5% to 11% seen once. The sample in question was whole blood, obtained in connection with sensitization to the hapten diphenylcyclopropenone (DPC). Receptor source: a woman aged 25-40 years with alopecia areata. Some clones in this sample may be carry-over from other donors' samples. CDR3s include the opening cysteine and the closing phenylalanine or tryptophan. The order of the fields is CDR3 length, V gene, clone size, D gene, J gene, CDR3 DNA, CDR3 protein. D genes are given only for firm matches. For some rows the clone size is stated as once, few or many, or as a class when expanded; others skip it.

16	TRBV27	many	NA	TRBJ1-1	TGTGCCAGCAGTCCTCAGGACGGCCGGATGAACACTGAAGCTTTCTTT	CASSPQDGRMNTEAFF
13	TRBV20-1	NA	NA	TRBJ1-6	TGCAGTGCTACCTCGCAAGGTGGTTCACCCCTCCACTTT	CSATSQGGSPLHF
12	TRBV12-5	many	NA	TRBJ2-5	TGTGCTAGTGGCACCAGCGGAGGGACCCAGTACTTC	CASGTSGGTQYF
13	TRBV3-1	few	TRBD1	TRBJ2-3	TGTGCCAGCAGGACGCAGGGGGCAGATACGCAGTATTTT	CASRTQGADTQYF
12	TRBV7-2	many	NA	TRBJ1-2	TGTGCCAGCAGCGAATCTAGGACAGAATACACCTTC	CASSESRTEYTF
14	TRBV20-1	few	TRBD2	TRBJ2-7	TGCAGTGCCCGGCCCAGCGGGGGGTCCTACGAGCAGTACTTC	CSARPSGGSYEQYF
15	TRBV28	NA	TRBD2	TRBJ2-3	TGTGCCAGCAGTTTTCTGTCTAGCGGGAGGCATACGCAGTATTTT	CASSFLSSGRHTQYF
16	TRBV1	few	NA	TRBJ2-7	TGCACCAGCAGCCCGGGACTAGTCGTTACTTCCTACGAGCAGTACTTC	CTSSPGLVVTSYEQYF
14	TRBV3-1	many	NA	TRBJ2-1	TGTGCCAGCAGCCCACACAGGGGGGGGAATGAGCAGTTCTTC	CASSPHRGGNEQFF
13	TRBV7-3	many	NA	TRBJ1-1	TGTGCCAGCAGTTTGGACAGGAACACTGAAGCTTTCTTT	CASSLDRNTEAFF
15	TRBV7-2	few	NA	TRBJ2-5	TGTGCCAGCAGCCCACGACAGTTAGGTTGGGAGACCCAGTACTTC	CASSPRQLGWETQYF
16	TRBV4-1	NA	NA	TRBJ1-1	TGCGCCAGCAGCCGCAGCGGGGGGCGGGCGAACACTGAAGCTTTCTTT	CASSRSGGRANTEAFF
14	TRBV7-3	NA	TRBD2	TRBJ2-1	TGTGCCAGCAGCCCCCGGACTAGCGGGGCCGAGCAGTTCTTC	CASSPRTSGAEQFF
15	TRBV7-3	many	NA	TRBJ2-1	TGTGCCAGCAGCGAATCACGACTCCCGTACAATGAGCAGTTCTTC	CASSESRLPYNEQFF
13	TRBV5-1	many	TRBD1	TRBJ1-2	TGCGCCAGCAGCTCGGACAGGGTTGGTGGCTACACCTTC	CASSSDRVGGYTF
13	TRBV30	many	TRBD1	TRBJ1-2	TGTGCCTGGAGGGCAACAGGGGCCTATGGCTACACCTTC	CAWRATGAYGYTF
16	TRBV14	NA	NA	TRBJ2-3	TGTGCCAGCAGCCAATTCCGAGGGGCTTCCTTTGGTACGCAGTATTTT	CASSQFRGASFGTQYF
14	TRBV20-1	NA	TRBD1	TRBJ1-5	TGCAGTGCTAGGACAGGGGGCTTCGCTCAGCCCCAGCATTTT	CSARTGGFAQPQHF
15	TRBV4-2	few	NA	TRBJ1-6	TGTGCCAGCAGCCAAGACCGGACGGATAATTCACCCCTCCACTTT	CASSQDRTDNSPLHF
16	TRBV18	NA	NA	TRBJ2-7	TGTGCCAGCTCACCGGGACTGACGGAAAGCTCCTACGAGCAGTACTTC	CASSPGLTESSYEQYF
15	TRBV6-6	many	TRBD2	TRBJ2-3	TGTGCCAGCAGCCTTCTGGGGGGGGACACAGATACGCAGTATTTT	CASSLLGGDTDTQYF
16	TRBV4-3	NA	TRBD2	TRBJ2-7	TGCGCCAGCAGCCAAGACAGGGCGGGAGGGTTCTACGAGCAGTACTTC	CASSQDRAGGFYEQYF
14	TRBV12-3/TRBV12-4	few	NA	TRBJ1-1	TGTGCCAGCAGTTTGGGGGGCAGAAACACTGAAGCTTTCTTT	CASSLGGRNTEAFF
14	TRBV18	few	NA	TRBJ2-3	TGTGCCAGCTCACTGATTACCCCGCCAGATACGCAGTATTTT	CASSLITPPDTQYF
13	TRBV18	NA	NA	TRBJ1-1	TGTGCCAGCTCACCAGCCGGGTACACTGAAGCTTTCTTT	CASSPAGYTEAFF
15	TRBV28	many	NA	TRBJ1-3	TGTGCCAGCAACTCATGGGAAAGCTCTGGAAACACCATATATTTT	CASNSWESSGNTIYF
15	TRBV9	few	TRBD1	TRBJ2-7	TGTGCCAGCAGCATAGGACAGGGACTGTCCTACGAGCAGTACTTC	CASSIGQGLSYEQYF
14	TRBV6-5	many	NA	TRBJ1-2	TGTGCCAGCAGCCCGGGCCCCGTCAACTATGGCTACACCTTC	CASSPGPVNYGYTF
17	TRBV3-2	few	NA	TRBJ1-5	TGTGCCAGCAGCCAATTCCTCCGAGGGGACAGATTTCAGCCCCAGCATTTT	CASSQFLRGDRFQPQHF
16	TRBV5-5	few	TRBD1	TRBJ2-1	TGTGCCAGCAGCCCGATTGCCGGGACAGGGGACTCCGAGCAGTTCTTC	CASSPIAGTGDSEQFF
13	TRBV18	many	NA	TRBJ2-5	TGTGCCAGCTCACCCGTCGCAGCGGAGACCCAGTACTTC	CASSPVAAETQYF
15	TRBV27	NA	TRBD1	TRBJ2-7	TGTGCCAGCAGTCCTAGCCTCGGACAGGACTACGAGCAGTACTTC	CASSPSLGQDYEQYF
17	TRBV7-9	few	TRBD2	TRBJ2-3	TGTGCCAGCAGACCCCGAAGTAGCGGGAGTAGCACAGATACGCAGTATTTT	CASRPRSSGSSTDTQYF
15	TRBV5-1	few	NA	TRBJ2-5	TGCGCCAGCAGCTTAGGGGCTACGTACCAAGAGACCCAGTACTTC	CASSLGATYQETQYF
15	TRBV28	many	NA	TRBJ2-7	TGTGCCAGCAGTTTCTCCTTAGGGACGGCCTATGAGCAGTACTTC	CASSFSLGTAYEQYF
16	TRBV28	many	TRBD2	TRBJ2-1	TGTGCCAGCAGTTCCTCGACTAGCGGGTTGTACAATGAGCAGTTCTTC	CASSSSTSGLYNEQFF
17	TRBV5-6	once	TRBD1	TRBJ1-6	TGTGCCAGCAGCTTGGAAGCAGGGGGCTGGCTTGGTTCACCCCTCCACTTT	CASSLEAGGWLGSPLHF
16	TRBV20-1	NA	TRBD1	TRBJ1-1	TGCAGTGCTAGGGATAGGCTACAGGGGATGAACACTGAAGCTTTCTTT	CSARDRLQGMNTEAFF
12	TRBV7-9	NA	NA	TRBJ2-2	TGTGCCAGCAGCCCGTTAGGCGGGGAGCTGTTTTTT	CASSPLGGELFF
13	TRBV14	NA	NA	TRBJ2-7	TGTGCCAGCAGCTACGGTCCCTACTACGAGCAGTACTTC	CASSYGPYYEQYF
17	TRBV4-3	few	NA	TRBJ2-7	TGCGCCAGCAGCCAAGATGTTCAACTCGCGAGGTTCCGCGGGCAGTACTTC	CASSQDVQLARFRGQYF
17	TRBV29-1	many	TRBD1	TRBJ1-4	TGCAGCGTTGAGCCAGGGGGCTCCGGGTATAAGGGCGAAAAACTGTTTTTT	CSVEPGGSGYKGEKLFF
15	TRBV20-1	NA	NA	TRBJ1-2	TGCAGTGCTAGAGATCAGGGCAGAGGGAACTATGGCTACACCTTC	CSARDQGRGNYGYTF
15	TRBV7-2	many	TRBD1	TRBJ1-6	TGTGCCAGCAGCCAGGGGGCGGGTGGAAGTTCACCCCTCCACTTT	CASSQGAGGSSPLHF
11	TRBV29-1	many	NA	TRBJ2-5	TGCAGCGTTGAAGGCCCAGGGACCCAGTACTTC	CSVEGPGTQYF
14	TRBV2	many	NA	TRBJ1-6	TGTGCCAGCGTGGGGAGTAGGGGTAATTCACCCCTCCACTTT	CASVGSRGNSPLHF
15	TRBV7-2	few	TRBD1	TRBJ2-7	TGTGCCAGCAGCTTTCCCCGGGGACAGGTAGACGAGCAGTACTTC	CASSFPRGQVDEQYF
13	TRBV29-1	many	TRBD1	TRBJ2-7	TGCAGCGCCCAAGGTACAGGGGGCCACGAGCAGTACTTC	CSAQGTGGHEQYF
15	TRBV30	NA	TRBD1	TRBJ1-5	TGTGCCTGGAGTGTCGGGACAGCAAGCAATCAGCCCCAGCATTTT	CAWSVGTASNQPQHF
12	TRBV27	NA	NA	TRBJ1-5	TGTGCCAGCAGAAACACTCGAGGCTTCCAGCATTTT	CASRNTRGFQHF
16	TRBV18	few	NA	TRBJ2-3	TGTGCCAGCTCACCACAGCCGGTCAAGAGGGCAGATACGCAGTATTTT	CASSPQPVKRADTQYF
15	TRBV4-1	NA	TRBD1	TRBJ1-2	TGCGCCAGCAGCCCCGGACAGGGCGCTAACTATGGCTACACCTTC	CASSPGQGANYGYTF
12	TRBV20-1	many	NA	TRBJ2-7	TGCAGTGCTAGAGAACAGTTCTACGAGCAGTACTTC	CSAREQFYEQYF